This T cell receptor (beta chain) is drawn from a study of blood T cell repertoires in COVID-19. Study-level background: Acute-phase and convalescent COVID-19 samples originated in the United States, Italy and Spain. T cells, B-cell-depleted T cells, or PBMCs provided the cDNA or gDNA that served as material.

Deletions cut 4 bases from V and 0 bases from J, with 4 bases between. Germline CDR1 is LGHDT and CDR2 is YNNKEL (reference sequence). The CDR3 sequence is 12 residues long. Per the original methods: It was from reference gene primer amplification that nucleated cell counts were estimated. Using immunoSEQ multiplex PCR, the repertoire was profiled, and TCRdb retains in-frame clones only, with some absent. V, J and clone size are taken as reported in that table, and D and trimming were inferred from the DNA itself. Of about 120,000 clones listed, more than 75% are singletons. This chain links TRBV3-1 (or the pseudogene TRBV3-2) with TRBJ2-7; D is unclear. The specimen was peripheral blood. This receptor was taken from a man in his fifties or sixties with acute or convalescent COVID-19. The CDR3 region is CASSPSSYEQYF. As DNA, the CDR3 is TGTGCCAGCAGCCCTAGCTCCTACGAGCAGTACTTC.